This TCR beta chain stems from a study of blood T cell repertoires in COVID-19. Across the whole study: Samples came from the United States, Italy and Spain, spanning acute and convalescent COVID-19. PBMCs, B-cell-depleted T cells, or T cells were the source of the cDNA or gDNA that made up the material.

The CDR3 has 15 residues. CDR1 is MNHEY, CDR2 SVGAGI, per germline. V shed 1 base and J 7 bases; nucleotides not matched to a gene: 9. Original methodology: Reference gene primer amplification in the assay estimated nucleated cell counts. Libraries were prepared by immunoSEQ multiplex PCR; TCRdb keeps only in-frame clonotypes and omits some of them. The V and J calls and clone size were taken over from that table, and D and trimming were inferred from the DNA. The repertoire holds some 50,000 clones, with around 80% as singletons. This clonotype was obtained from a woman of 80 years or more with acute or convalescent COVID-19. Sequenced: peripheral blood. V gene TRBV6-5 combines with J gene TRBJ1-2, with 7 bases that match TRBD1. CDR3 coding DNA: TGTGCCAGCAGTTACTGGGGTGAGGGGGCGCGTGGCTACACCTTC. Translation gives CASSYWGEGARGYTF.